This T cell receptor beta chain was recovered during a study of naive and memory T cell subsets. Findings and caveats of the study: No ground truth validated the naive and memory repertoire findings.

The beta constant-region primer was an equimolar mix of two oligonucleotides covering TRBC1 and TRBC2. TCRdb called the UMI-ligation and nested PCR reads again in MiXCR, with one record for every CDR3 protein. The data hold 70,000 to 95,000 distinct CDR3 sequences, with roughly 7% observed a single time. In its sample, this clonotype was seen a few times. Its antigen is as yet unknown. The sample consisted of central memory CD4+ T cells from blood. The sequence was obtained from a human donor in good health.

CDR3 in DNA: TGTGCCACCAGAGACGCAGGGCGGTACGAGCAGTACTTC. Its translation: CATRDAGRYEQYF. The V and J genes are TRBV15 and TRBJ2-7; a possible D gene is TRBD1 (5 bases). Per the germline V gene, CDR1 is LNHNV and CDR2 is YYDKDF (reference sequence). The CDR3 covers 13 residues. Trimming cost V 6 bases and J 4 bases, with 13 bases left between them.